This note documents a single TCR beta chain sequence. Its target is unknown. V dropped 4 bases and J dropped 4 bases, with 10 bases sitting between them. The CDR3 loop spans 12 amino acids. CDR1 and CDR2 (germline): SQVTM, ANQGSEA. This entry belongs to a study of cytomegalovirus exposure and HLA in healthy donors. Healthy individuals who donated bone marrow served as the donors. With 60 Vbeta and 13 Jbeta primers, the PCR was carried out. Method: immunoSEQ multiplex PCR; TCRdb's copy keeps in-frame clones and lacks some. The ten most abundant clones cover roughly 6.2% of a sample with about 41,000 clones. Study observations and caveats: What a later analysis reportedly showed was that an Asian-associated ancestry cluster had fewer N-insertions than the roughly 700-donor mean. Apart from CMV serostatus, no immune exposure information was available.

Source material: PBMCs. The V gene is TRBV29-1, the J gene TRBJ2-5; a possible D gene is TRBD1 (5 bases). This TCR derives from a man aged 30 to 45 in good health and CMV-seronegative. CDR3 nucleotides: TGCAGCGTTGCAGGGTCCGGAGAGACCCAGTACTTC. Its translation: CSVAGSGETQYF.